Listed below are T cell receptor beta chains from one sample, sequenced in a study of T cell responses to AZD1222 COVID-19 vaccine. Sequencing was performed with immunoSEQ multiplex PCR; in TCRdb, only in-frame clones are kept and a portion is missing. The sample lists approximately 150,000 clones; around nine tenths were seen once. Sample: peripheral blood, taken 28 days after the second AZD1222 dose. All receptors derive from an adult who received the AZD1222 COVID-19 vaccine. The CDR3 runs from the conserved cysteine through the conserved F or W. The D gene is left open where the match is weak. Clone size is not always given. Where it is, it says once, few, many or a class for expanded clones.

cdr3_nt,cdr3_aa,v_call,d_call,j_call,clone_size,cdr3_length
TGTGCCAGCAGCTTGACCCTCCGGGACTACGAGCAGTACTTC,CASSLTLRDYEQYF,TRBV5-4,NA,TRBJ2-7,few,14
TGTGCCAGCAGAGCGGGGGGGACCGGCAATCAGCCCCAGCATTTT,CASRAGGTGNQPQHF,TRBV6-5,NA,TRBJ1-5,NA,15
TGTGCCAGCAGCGTAGCGGTTGGGGCCAACGTCCTGACTTTC,CASSVAVGANVLTF,TRBV9,NA,TRBJ2-6,NA,14
TGTGCCAGCAGCTTTCCCCCTCGGGGCGGGGAGCTGTTTTTT,CASSFPPRGGELFF,TRBV5-6,NA,TRBJ2-2,NA,14
TGTGCCAGCAGTCCAGCGGGGGGGTCCTCCTACGAGCAGTACTTC,CASSPAGGSSYEQYF,TRBV11-3,TRBD2,TRBJ2-7,NA,15
TGTGCCAGCGTTGGGGAATCCCTTGCTGGAAACACCATATATTTT,CASVGESLAGNTIYF,TRBV3-1/TRBV3-2,NA,TRBJ1-3,once,15
TGTGCCAGCAGCCGCCCGCAGGGGGATTCAACTAATGAAAAACTGTTTTTT,CASSRPQGDSTNEKLFF,TRBV7-6,TRBD1,TRBJ1-4,NA,17
TGTGCCAGCAGCCAGCGCCCGGGACAGGGGGCGCAGGAGCAGTACTTC,CASSQRPGQGAQEQYF,TRBV6-2/TRBV6-3,TRBD1,TRBJ2-7,NA,16
TGTGCCAGCGCGGACAGGAACGCGAACACCGGGGAGCTGTTTTTT,CASADRNANTGELFF,TRBV11-3,TRBD1,TRBJ2-2,NA,15
TGTGCCAGCTCACGTTCCAGGGAGACCCAGTACTTC,CASSRSRETQYF,TRBV18,NA,TRBJ2-5,NA,12
TGTGCCAGCAGCTTAGGCGGGACAGGGGGCGAGACCCAGTACTTC,CASSLGGTGGETQYF,TRBV11-1,TRBD1,TRBJ2-5,NA,15
TGTGCCACCGGACTAGCGGGGGCCACCGGGGAGCTGTTTTTT,CATGLAGATGELFF,TRBV3-1/TRBV3-2,TRBD2,TRBJ2-2,NA,14
TGTGCCAGCAGGCAAGGATTCTCAGGCTCCTACGAGCAGTACTTC,CASRQGFSGSYEQYF,TRBV3-1/TRBV3-2,NA,TRBJ2-7,few,15
TGTGCCAGCACCTCCCAACCTCCCGCCGACTATAATTCACCCCTCCACTTT,CASTSQPPADYNSPLHF,TRBV5-5,NA,TRBJ1-6,once,17
TGTGCCAGCAGTGAAGGCTTGGGACAGTTCTATGGCTACACCTTC,CASSEGLGQFYGYTF,TRBV6-1,TRBD1,TRBJ1-2,NA,15
TGCGCCAGCAGCAAAGGAGCAGCCAACTATGGCTACACCTTC,CASSKGAANYGYTF,TRBV4-1,NA,TRBJ1-2,few,14
TGTGCCAGTTTCTCCAGGGGCTCCTATGGCTACACCTTC,CASFSRGSYGYTF,TRBV19,NA,TRBJ1-2,NA,13
TGTGCCAGCAGCTCTCGGACTAGCGGGGGGGCCAATGAGCAGTTCTTC,CASSSRTSGGANEQFF,TRBV11-2,TRBD2,TRBJ2-1,once,16
TGTGCCAGCAGTTTGCTAGGGGGAGAGACCCAGTACTTC,CASSLLGGETQYF,TRBV6-5,NA,TRBJ2-5,NA,13
TGTGCCAGCAGCTTTAGGGGACAGGGGAACACCGGGGAGCTGTTTTTT,CASSFRGQGNTGELFF,TRBV7-9,TRBD1,TRBJ2-2,NA,16
TGTGCCAGCAGTGAAGGGGTCGAAGCTTTCTTT,CASSEGVEAFF,TRBV25-1,NA,TRBJ1-1,NA,11
TGTGCCAGCAGCCCACAGGGACTAGCCGGCACAGATACGCAGTATTTT,CASSPQGLAGTDTQYF,TRBV9,TRBD2,TRBJ2-3,NA,16
TGTGCCAGCAGCTTAGTGGGCGGGAAGGGTCAGCCCCAGCATTTT,CASSLVGGKGQPQHF,TRBV7-8,NA,TRBJ1-5,NA,15